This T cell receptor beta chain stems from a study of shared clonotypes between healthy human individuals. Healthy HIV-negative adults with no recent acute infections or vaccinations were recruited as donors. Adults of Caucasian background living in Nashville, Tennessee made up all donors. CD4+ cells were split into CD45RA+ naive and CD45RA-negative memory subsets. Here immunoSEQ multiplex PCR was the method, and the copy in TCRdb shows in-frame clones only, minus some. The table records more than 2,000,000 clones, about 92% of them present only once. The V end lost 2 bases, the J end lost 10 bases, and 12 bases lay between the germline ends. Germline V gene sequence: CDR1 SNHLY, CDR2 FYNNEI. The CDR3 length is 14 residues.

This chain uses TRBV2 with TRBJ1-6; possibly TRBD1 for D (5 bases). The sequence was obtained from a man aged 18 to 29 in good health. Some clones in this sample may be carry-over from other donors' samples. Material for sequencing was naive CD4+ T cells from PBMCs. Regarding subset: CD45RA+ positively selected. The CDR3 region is CASSERGGSSPLHF. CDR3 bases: TGTGCCAGCAGTGAAAGGGGAGGGAGCTCACCCCTCCACTTT.